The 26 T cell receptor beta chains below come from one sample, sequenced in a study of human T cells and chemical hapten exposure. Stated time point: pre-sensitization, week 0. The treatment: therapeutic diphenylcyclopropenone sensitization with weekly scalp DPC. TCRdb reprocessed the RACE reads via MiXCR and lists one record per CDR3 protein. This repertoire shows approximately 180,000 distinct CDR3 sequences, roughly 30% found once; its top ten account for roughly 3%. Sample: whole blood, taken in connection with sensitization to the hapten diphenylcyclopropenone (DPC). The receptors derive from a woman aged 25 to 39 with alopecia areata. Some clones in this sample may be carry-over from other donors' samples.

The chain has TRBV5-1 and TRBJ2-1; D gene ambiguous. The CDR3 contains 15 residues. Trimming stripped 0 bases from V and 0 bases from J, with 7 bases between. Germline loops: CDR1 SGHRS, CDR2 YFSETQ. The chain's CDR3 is CASSLDESSYNEQFF. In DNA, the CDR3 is TGCGCCAGCAGCTTGGACGAGAGCTCCTACAATGAGCAGTTCTTC.

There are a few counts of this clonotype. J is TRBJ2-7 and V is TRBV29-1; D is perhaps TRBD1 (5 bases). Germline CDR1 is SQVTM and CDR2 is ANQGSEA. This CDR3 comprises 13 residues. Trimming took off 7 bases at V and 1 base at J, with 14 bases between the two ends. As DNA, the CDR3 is TGCAGCGCTATCTTGAACAGGTCCTACGAGCAGTACTTC. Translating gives CSAILNRSYEQYF.

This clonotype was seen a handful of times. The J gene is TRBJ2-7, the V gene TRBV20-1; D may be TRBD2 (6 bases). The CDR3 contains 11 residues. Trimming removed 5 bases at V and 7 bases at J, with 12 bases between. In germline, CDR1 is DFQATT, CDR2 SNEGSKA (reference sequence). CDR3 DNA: TGCAGTGCTCGACTGGGGAGGGAGCAGTACTTC. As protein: CSARLGREQYF.

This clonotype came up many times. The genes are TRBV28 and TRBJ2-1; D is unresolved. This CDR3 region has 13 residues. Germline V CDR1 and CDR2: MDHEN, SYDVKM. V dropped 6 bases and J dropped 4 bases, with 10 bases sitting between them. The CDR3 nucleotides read TGTGCCAGCAGACCCCCCCTATACAATGAGCAGTTCTTC. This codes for CASRPPLYNEQFF.

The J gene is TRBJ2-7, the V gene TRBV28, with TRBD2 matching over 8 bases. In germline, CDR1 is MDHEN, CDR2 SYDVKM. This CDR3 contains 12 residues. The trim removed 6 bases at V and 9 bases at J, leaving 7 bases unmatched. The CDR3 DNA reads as TGTGCCAGCAGCCGACTAAGCGGGGGGCAGTACTTC. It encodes CASSRLSGGQYF.

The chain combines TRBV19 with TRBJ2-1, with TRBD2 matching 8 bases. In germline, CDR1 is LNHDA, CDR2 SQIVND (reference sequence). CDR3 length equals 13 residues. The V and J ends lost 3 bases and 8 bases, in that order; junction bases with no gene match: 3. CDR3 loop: CASSMTRGDEQFF. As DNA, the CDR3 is TGTGCCAGTAGTATGACGCGGGGGGATGAGCAGTTCTTC.

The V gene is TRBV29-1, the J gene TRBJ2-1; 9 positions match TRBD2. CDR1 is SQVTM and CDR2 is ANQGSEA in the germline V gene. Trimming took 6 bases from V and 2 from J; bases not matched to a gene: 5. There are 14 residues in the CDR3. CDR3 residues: CSVLSGSTYNEQFF. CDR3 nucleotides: TGCAGCGTCCTTAGCGGGAGCACCTACAATGAGCAGTTCTTC.

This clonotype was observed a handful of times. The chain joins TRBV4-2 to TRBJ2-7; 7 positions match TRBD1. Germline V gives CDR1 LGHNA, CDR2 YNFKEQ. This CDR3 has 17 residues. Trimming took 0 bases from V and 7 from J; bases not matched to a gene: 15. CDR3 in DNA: TGTGCCAGCAGCCAAGATGAGGACAGGACACCTCCTAAGGAGCAGTACTTC. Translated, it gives CASSQDEDRTPPKEQYF.

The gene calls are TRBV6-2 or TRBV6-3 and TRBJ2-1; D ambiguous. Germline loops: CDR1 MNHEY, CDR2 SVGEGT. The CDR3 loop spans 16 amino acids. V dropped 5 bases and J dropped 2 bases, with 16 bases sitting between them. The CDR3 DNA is TGTGCCAGCAGTCCGCTTTCGGCCCTCCCCTACAATGAGCAGTTCTTC. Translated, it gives CASSPLSALPYNEQFF.

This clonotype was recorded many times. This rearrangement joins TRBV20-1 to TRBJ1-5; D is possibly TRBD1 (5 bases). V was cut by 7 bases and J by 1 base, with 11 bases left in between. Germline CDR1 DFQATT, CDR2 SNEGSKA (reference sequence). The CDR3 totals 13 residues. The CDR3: CSVDSASNQPQHF. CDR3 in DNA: TGCAGTGTCGACAGCGCCAGCAATCAGCCCCAGCATTTT.

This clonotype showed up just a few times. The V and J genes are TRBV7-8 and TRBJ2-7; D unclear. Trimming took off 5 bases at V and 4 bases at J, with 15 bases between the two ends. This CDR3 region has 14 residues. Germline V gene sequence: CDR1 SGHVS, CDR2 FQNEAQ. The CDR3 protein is CASSPRPPIYEQYF. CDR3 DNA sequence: TGTGCCAGCAGCCCCAGGCCACCTATTTACGAGCAGTACTTC.

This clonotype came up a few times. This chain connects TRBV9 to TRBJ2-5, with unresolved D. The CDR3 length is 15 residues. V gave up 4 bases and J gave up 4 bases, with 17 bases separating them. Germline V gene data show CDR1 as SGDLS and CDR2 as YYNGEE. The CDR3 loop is CASSPLPTTPETQYF. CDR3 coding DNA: TGTGCCAGCAGCCCCCTTCCAACTACCCCAGAGACCCAGTACTTC.

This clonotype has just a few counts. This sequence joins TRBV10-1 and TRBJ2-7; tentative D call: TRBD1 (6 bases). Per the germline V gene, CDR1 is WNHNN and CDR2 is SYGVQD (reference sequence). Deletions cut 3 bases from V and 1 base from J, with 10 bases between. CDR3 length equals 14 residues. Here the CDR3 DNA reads TGCGCCAGCAGTGAAAACGGACAGTCCTACGAGCAGTACTTC. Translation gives CASSENGQSYEQYF.

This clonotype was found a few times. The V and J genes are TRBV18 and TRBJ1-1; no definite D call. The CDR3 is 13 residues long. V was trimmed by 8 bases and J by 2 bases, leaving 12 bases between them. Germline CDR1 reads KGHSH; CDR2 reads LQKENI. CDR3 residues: CASSPLGNTEAFF. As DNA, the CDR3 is TGTGCCAGCAGCCCTCTTGGCAACACTGAAGCTTTCTTT.

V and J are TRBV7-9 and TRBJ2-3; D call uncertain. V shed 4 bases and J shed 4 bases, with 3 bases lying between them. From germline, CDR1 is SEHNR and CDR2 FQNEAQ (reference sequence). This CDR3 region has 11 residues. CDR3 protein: CASSYSDTQYF. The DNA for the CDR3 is TGTGCCAGCAGCTATTCAGATACGCAGTATTTT. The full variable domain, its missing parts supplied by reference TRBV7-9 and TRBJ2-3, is DTGVSQNPRHKITKRGQNVTFRCDPISEHNRLYWYRQTLGQGPEFLTYFQNEAQLEKSRLLSDRFSAERPKGSFSTLEIQRTEQGDSAMYLCASSYSDTQYFGPGTRLTVL.

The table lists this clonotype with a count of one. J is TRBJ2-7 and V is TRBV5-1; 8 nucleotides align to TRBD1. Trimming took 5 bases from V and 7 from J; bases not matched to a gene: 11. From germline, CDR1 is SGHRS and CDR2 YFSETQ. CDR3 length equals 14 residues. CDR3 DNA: TGCGCCAGCAGACCCCAGGGGGCTCAGGGGGAGCAGTACTTC. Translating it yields CASRPQGAQGEQYF.

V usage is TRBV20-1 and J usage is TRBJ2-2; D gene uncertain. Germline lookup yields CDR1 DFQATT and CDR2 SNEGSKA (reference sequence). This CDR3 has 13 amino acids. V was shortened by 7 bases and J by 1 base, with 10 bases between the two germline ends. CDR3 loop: CSVGRLNTGELFF. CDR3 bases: TGCAGTGTTGGACGGCTGAACACCGGGGAGCTGTTTTTT.

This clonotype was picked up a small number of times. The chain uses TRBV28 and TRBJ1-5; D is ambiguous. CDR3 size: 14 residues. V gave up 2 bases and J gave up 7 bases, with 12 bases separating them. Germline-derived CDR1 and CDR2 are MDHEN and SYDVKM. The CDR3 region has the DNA TGTGCCAGCAGTTTAGGTGGGTTAGCCCAGCCCCAGCATTTT. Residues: CASSLGGLAQPQHF.

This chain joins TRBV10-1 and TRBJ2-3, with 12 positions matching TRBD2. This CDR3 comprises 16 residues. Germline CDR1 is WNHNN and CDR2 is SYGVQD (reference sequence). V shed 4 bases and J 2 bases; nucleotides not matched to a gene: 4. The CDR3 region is CASSGGLAGDTDTQYF. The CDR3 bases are TGCGCCAGCAGTGGGGGACTAGCGGGCGACACAGATACGCAGTATTTT.

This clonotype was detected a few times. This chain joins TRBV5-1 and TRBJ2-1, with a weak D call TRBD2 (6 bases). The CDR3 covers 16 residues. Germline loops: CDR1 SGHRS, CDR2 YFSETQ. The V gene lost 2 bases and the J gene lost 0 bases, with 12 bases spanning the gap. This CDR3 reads CASSFGGLRSYNEQFF. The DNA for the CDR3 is TGCGCCAGCAGCTTTGGAGGGCTCCGCTCCTACAATGAGCAGTTCTTC.

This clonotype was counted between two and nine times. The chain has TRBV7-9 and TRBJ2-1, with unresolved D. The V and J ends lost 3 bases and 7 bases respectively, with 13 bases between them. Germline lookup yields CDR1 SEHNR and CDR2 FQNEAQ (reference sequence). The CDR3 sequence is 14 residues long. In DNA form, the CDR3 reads TGTGCCAGCAGCTTTGATTTACCTTTGAATGAGCAGTTCTTC. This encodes CASSFDLPLNEQFF.

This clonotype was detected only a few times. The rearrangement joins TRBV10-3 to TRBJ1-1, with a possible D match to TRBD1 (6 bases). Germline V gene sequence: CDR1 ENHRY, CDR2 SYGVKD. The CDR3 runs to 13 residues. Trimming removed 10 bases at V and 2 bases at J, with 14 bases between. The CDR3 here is CANAGAENTEAFF. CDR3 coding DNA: TGTGCCAACGCGGGGGCGGAAAACACTGAAGCTTTCTTT.

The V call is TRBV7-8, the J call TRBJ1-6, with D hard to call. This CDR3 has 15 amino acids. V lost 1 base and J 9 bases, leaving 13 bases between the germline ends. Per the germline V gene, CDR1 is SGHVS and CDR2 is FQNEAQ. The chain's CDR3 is CASSLGARARSPLHF. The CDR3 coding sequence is TGTGCCAGCAGCTTAGGGGCTCGGGCGCGTTCACCCCTCCACTTT.

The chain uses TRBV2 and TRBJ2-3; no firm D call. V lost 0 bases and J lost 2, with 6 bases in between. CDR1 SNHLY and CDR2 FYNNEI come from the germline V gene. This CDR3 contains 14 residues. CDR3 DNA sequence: TGTGCCAGCAGTGAAGCGACCTCCACAGATACGCAGTATTTT. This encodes CASSEATSTDTQYF.

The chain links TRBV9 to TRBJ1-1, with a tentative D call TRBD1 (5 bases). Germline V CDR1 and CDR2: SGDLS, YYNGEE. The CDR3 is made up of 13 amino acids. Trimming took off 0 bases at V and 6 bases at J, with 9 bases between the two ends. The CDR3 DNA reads TGTGCCAGCAGCGTAGAGGGGAGGGCTGAAGCTTTCTTT. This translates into CASSVEGRAEAFF.

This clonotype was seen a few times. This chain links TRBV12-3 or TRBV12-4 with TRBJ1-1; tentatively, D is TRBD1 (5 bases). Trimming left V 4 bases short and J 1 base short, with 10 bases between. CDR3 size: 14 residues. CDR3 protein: CASSSQGKNTEAFF. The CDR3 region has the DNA TGTGCCAGCAGTTCCCAGGGAAAGAACACTGAAGCTTTCTTT.